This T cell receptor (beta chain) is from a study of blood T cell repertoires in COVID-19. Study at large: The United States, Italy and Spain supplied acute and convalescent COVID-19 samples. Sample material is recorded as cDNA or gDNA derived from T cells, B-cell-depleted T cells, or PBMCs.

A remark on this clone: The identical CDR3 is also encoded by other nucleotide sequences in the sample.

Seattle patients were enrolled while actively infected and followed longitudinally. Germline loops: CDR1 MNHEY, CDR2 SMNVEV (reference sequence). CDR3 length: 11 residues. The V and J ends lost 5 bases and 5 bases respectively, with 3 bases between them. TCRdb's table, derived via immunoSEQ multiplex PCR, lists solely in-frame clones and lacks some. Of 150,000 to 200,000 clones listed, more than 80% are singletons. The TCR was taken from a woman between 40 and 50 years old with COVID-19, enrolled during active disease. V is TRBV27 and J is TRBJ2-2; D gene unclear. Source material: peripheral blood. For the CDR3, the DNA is TGTGCCAGCAGTCTTACCGGGGAGCTGTTTTTT. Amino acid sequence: CASSLTGELFF.